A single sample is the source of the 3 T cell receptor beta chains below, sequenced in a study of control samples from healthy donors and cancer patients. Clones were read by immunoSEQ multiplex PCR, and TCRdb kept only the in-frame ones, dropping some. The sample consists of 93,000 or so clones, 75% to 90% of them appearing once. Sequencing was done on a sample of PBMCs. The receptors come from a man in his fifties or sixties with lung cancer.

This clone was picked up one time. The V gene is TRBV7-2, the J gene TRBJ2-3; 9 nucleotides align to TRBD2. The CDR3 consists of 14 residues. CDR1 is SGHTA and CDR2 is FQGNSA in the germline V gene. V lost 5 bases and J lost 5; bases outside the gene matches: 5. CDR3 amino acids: CASSIQRGEDTQYF. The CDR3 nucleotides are TGTGCCAGCAGCATACAGCGGGGGGAAGATACGCAGTATTTT.

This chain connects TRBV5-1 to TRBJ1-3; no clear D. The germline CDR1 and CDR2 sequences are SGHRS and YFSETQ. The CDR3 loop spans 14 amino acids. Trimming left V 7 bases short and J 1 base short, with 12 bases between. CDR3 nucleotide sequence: TGCGCCAGCGCGCCCGCGGGTTCTGGAAACACCATATATTTT. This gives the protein CASAPAGSGNTIYF.

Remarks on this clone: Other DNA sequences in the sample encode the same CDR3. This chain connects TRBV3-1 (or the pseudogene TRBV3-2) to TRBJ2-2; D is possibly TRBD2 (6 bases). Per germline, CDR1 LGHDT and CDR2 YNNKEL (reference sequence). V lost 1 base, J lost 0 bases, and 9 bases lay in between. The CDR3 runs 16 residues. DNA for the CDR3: TGTGCCAGCAGCCAAGTCGGGGGAACGAACACCGGGGAGCTGTTTTTT. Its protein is CASSQVGGTNTGELFF.